Following are 32 T cell receptor beta chains from one sample sequenced in a study of T cell changes during pregnancy in multiple sclerosis. Repertoires were generated with immunoSEQ multiplex PCR, while TCRdb's copy carries only in-frame clones and drops some. The sample shows 70,000 or so clones, about 92% of them seen only once. This specimen was peripheral blood, taken in the third trimester of pregnancy. Every receptor here comes from a female donor in good health, enrolled as a control in a pregnancy study.

The V gene is TRBV7-2, the J gene TRBJ2-7; no definite D call. CDR3 size: 15 residues. The germline V gene encodes CDR1 SGHTA and CDR2 FQGNSA. V was cut by 5 bases and J by 2 bases, with 16 bases left in between. In DNA, the CDR3 is TGTGCCAGCAGCCGTCTCAGTGGGCGAGCCTACGAGCAGTACTTC. Protein: CASSRLSGRAYEQYF.

The rearrangement links TRBV27 to TRBJ2-4; no reliable D call. The CDR3 sequence is 13 residues long. CDR1 and CDR2 (germline): MNHEY, SMNVEV (reference sequence). The V end was cut by 5 bases, the J end by 9 bases, with 14 bases between. The CDR3 bases are TGTGCCAGCAGTCCCGGAGCTAGTCCCATTCAGTACTTC. Amino acid sequence: CASSPGASPIQYF.

V usage is TRBV6-5 and J usage is TRBJ2-1, with TRBD2 matching over 7 bases. CDR1 and CDR2 from the germline V gene are MNHEY and SVGAGI. J lost 3 bases, V lost 8 bases, and 1 base had no gene match. The CDR3 runs to 12 residues. CDR3 DNA: TGTGCCAGCCGGGACTACTACAATGAGCAGTTCTTC. Amino acid sequence: CASRDYYNEQFF.

The chain carries TRBV7-9 and TRBJ1-6; TRBD1 might be the D (6 bases). The ends were cut back, 3 bases at V and 9 bases at J, with 12 bases in the middle. The CDR3 consists of 14 residues. In germline, CDR1 is SEHNR, CDR2 FQNEAQ (reference sequence). CDR3 coding DNA: TGTGCCAGCAGCTTGGCCGGACAGTTTTCACCCCTCCACTTT. Encoded protein: CASSLAGQFSPLHF.

The chain joins TRBV4-3 to TRBJ2-7; a possible D gene is TRBD1 (7 bases). Germline values: CDR1 LGHNA, CDR2 YSLEER. This CDR3 has 16 amino acids. V was clipped by 0 bases and J by 5 bases, with 17 bases between them. DNA of the CDR3: TGCGCCAGCAGCCAAGATAGCGGAGGGGGCTGGAACGAGCAGTACTTC. As protein: CASSQDSGGGWNEQYF.

The chain combines TRBV28 with TRBJ2-6; D is possibly TRBD1 (5 bases). V shed 8 bases and J shed 0 bases, with 11 bases lying between them. Per germline, CDR1 MDHEN and CDR2 SYDVKM. The CDR3 runs to 15 residues. The CDR3 sequence: CASGQGSSGANVLTF. CDR3 sequence (DNA): TGTGCCAGCGGGCAGGGCTCCTCTGGGGCCAACGTCCTGACTTTC.

The rearrangement uses TRBV15 and TRBJ2-2; D not certain. Germline V gene sequence: CDR1 LNHNV, CDR2 YYDKDF (reference sequence). V lost 0 bases and J lost 0, with 8 bases in between. The CDR3 is made up of 16 amino acids. The CDR3 reads CATSREQSPNTGELFF. In nucleotides, the CDR3 is TGTGCCACCAGCAGAGAACAGAGCCCGAACACCGGGGAGCTGTTTTTT.

The V gene is TRBV4-2, the J gene TRBJ1-1, with D perhaps TRBD1 (5 bases). CDR3 length: 14 amino acids. The ends were cut back, 3 bases at V and 6 bases at J, with 14 bases in the middle. CDR1 is LGHNA, CDR2 YNFKEQ, per germline. Here the CDR3 reads CASSQARGLAEAFF. CDR3 nucleotide sequence: TGTGCCAGCAGCCAGGCCCGGGGACTCGCTGAAGCTTTCTTT.

Here the CDR3 reads CASSLGARGNTIYF. CDR3 DNA sequence: TGTGCCAGCAGTTTAGGGGCTCGTGGAAACACCATATATTTT. The rearrangement joins TRBV28 to TRBJ1-3; possibly TRBD1 for D (5 bases). V lost 2 bases and J 3 bases, leaving 8 bases between the germline ends. CDR1 and CDR2 from the germline V gene are MDHEN and SYDVKM. The CDR3 covers 14 residues.

This clone was detected only once. The genes are TRBV4-1 and TRBJ2-2, with a possible D match to TRBD2 (5 bases). V dropped 0 bases and J dropped 3 bases, with 20 bases sitting between them. Per the germline V gene, CDR1 is MGHRA and CDR2 is YSYEKL. The CDR3 covers 19 residues. CDR3 region: CASSQDVGRRPSDTGELFF. In nucleotides, the CDR3 is TGCGCCAGCAGCCAAGATGTGGGTCGGAGGCCCAGCGACACCGGGGAGCTGTTTTTT.

The chain employs TRBV27 and TRBJ1-4; D perhaps matches TRBD1 (5 bases). V was trimmed by 3 bases and J by 2 bases, leaving 7 bases between them. The CDR3 loop spans 14 amino acids. CDR1 is MNHEY, CDR2 SMNVEV, per germline (reference sequence). DNA of the CDR3: TGTGCCAGCAGTTTTAGGGGTACTAATGAAAAACTGTTTTTT. Residues: CASSFRGTNEKLFF.

The V gene is TRBV29-1, the J gene TRBJ1-1; D not certain. CDR1 and CDR2 from the germline V gene are SQVTM and ANQGSEA. Trimming removed 8 bases from V and 3 bases from J, with 19 bases in between. CDR3 size: 14 residues. CDR3 DNA: TGCAGCACCGAGGAAGGAGGGCTTTACACTGAAGCTTTCTTT. Its translation: CSTEEGGLYTEAFF. The full variable domain, with the rest looked up from reference TRBV29-1 and TRBJ1-1, is SAVISQKPSRDICQRGTSLTIQCQVDSQVTMMFWYRQQPGQSLTLIATANQGSEATYESGFVIDKFPISRPNLTFSTLTVSNMSPEDSSIYLCSTEEGGLYTEAFFGQGTRLTVV.

V is TRBV7-9 and J is TRBJ1-1; tentative D call: TRBD1 (5 bases). Germline V gene lookup returns CDR1 SEHNR and CDR2 FQNEAQ (reference sequence). The germline V and J ends were trimmed by 4 bases and 4 bases, with 19 bases remaining between them. The CDR3 contains 16 residues. CDR3 region: CASSSPGWAQGTEAFF. The CDR3, as DNA: TGTGCCAGCAGCTCGCCCGGATGGGCGCAGGGCACTGAAGCTTTCTTT.

The CDR3 spells CASSLTGPTFYGYTF. As DNA, the CDR3 is TGTGCCAGCAGCCTGACAGGGCCAACATTCTATGGCTACACCTTC. The genes are TRBV6-5 and TRBJ1-2; TRBD1 agrees at 7 bases. Germline values: CDR1 MNHEY, CDR2 SVGAGI. The CDR3 loop spans 15 amino acids. With V trimmed by 6 bases and J by 4 bases, 11 bases remained unmatched.

The chain couples TRBV2 to TRBJ1-6; the match to TRBD1 covers 7 bases. Looked up from germline, CDR1 is SNHLY and CDR2 is FYNNEI. V lost 6 bases, J lost 9 bases, and 11 bases stayed unmatched. CDR3 length equals 15 residues. The CDR3 loop is CASRISRGDFSPLHF. CDR3 coding DNA: TGTGCCAGCAGGATCTCCAGGGGGGACTTTTCACCCCTCCACTTT.

The chain combines TRBV7-2 with TRBJ2-3, with a possible D match to TRBD2 (7 bases). V gave up 2 bases and J gave up 0 bases, with 15 bases separating them. CDR3 length: 17 amino acids. Looked up from germline, CDR1 is SGHTA and CDR2 is FQGNSA. CDR3 region: CASSLKGGGLSTDTQYF. The CDR3 coding sequence is TGTGCCAGCAGCTTAAAGGGGGGGGGACTGAGCACAGATACGCAGTATTTT.

With regard to this clone: Sequence at one end of the junction differs from germline and may be a read error. The rearrangement joins TRBV27 to TRBJ2-7, with a possible D match to TRBD2 (5 bases). This CDR3 has 9 residues. Per germline, CDR1 MNHEY and CDR2 SMNVEV (reference sequence). This chain's CDR3 is CASSLSPGF. CDR3 DNA: TGTGCCAGCAGTTTATCACCGGGGTTC.

The chain couples TRBV28 to TRBJ2-5; D not certain. CDR1 MDHEN and CDR2 SYDVKM come from the germline V gene. The V end was cut by 5 bases, the J end by 2 bases, with 3 bases between. This CDR3 contains 11 residues. As DNA, the CDR3 is TGTGCCAGCAGTCAACAAGAGACCCAGTACTTC. This translates into CASSQQETQYF. Filled out from reference TRBV28 and TRBJ2-5, the complete variable domain reads DVKVTQSSRYLVKRTGEKVFLECVQDMDHENMFWYRQDPGLGLRLIYFSYDVKMKEKGDIPEGYSVSREKKERFSLILESASTNQTSMYLCASSQQETQYFGPGTRLLVL.

The CDR3 nucleotides are TGTGCCAGCAGCCAAGACCCCGGGACAGGGGCTTACGAGCAGTACTTC. It encodes CASSQDPGTGAYEQYF. The gene calls are TRBV14 and TRBJ2-7; TRBD1 matches 10 bases. The germline CDR1 and CDR2 sequences are SGHDN and FVKESK. The CDR3 consists of 16 residues. With 0 bases clipped from V and 4 bases from J, the junction kept 6 bases outside the gene matches.

The chain combines TRBV15 with TRBJ1-2, with 7 bases matching TRBD1. V shed 5 bases, J shed 5 bases, and the junction held 5 bases outside the gene matches. This CDR3 has 13 amino acids. The V gene's germline CDR1 is LNHNV and CDR2 YYDKDF (reference sequence). The CDR3, as DNA: TGTGCCACCAGCGGCGGACAGGCTTATGGCTACACCTTC. Its protein product is CATSGGQAYGYTF.

This sequence joins TRBV7-3 and TRBJ1-1; no definite D call. CDR1 is SGHTA and CDR2 is FQGTGA in the germline V gene. The CDR3 has 17 residues. The V gene lost 1 base and the J gene lost 7 bases, with 22 bases spanning the gap. CDR3 sequence reads: CASSLMGSGMARDEAFF. The CDR3 coding sequence is TGTGCCAGCAGCTTAATGGGTTCGGGCATGGCACGGGATGAAGCTTTCTTT.

This rearrangement joins TRBV6-6 to TRBJ1-2; D may be TRBD1 (6 bases). Between the trimmed V and J ends, which lost 3 bases and 8 bases, there was a span of 22 bases. The CDR3 has 16 amino acids. Per the germline V gene, CDR1 is MNHNY and CDR2 is SVGAGI (reference sequence). CDR3 in amino acids: CASSYLAPGAGKGYTF. The CDR3 coding sequence is TGTGCCAGCAGTTATTTGGCCCCAGGGGCGGGTAAGGGCTACACCTTC.

The rearrangement uses TRBV27 and TRBJ1-5, with TRBD1 as a possible D gene (5 bases). CDR1 MNHEY and CDR2 SMNVEV come from the germline V gene (reference sequence). The CDR3 totals 15 residues. Trimming took 6 bases from V and 0 from J, leaving 12 bases between them. The CDR3 bases are TGTGCCAGCAGGGGCCCAGGGTATAGCAATCAGCCCCAGCATTTT. Protein: CASRGPGYSNQPQHF.

The chain is built from TRBV19 and TRBJ1-2; the match to TRBD1 covers 7 bases. Germline CDR1 and CDR2: LNHDA and SQIVND (reference sequence). With V trimmed by 5 bases and J by 5 bases, 11 bases remained unmatched. The CDR3 totals 15 residues. CDR3 nucleotides: TGTGCCAGTAGTCCAACCCGGACAGGATCTTATGGCTACACCTTC. Translation: CASSPTRTGSYGYTF. Full variable domain (outside the CDR3, taken from reference TRBV19 and TRBJ1-2): DGGITQSPKYLFRKEGQNVTLSCEQNLNHDAMYWYRQDPGQGLRLIYYSQIVNDFQKGDIAEGYSVSREKKESFPLTVTSAQKNPTAFYLCASSPTRTGSYGYTFGSGTRLTVV.

This chain uses TRBV2 with TRBJ1-1; 8 bases align to TRBD1. J was trimmed by 1 base and V by 5 bases; bases with no gene match: 12. The CDR3 covers 17 residues. The germline V gene has CDR1 SNHLY and CDR2 FYNNEI. The CDR3 spells CASSPLPTGTGNTEAFF. In DNA, the CDR3 is TGTGCCAGCAGTCCGTTACCGACCGGGACAGGGAACACTGAAGCTTTCTTT. The entire variable domain, with the rest obtained from reference TRBV2 and TRBJ1-1, is as follows: EPEVTQTPSHQVTQMGQEVILRCVPISNHLYFYWYRQILGQKVEFLVSFYNNEISEKSEIFDDQFSVERPDGSNFTLKIRSTKLEDSAMYFCASSPLPTGTGNTEAFFGQGTRLTVV.

CDR3 amino acids: CASSLTGTLYQETQYF. CDR3 nucleotide sequence: TGTGCCAGCTCACTCACGGGGACACTGTACCAAGAGACCCAGTACTTC. This sequence joins TRBV18 and TRBJ2-5; perhaps TRBD1 as D (6 bases). The CDR3 loop spans 16 amino acids. CDR1 KGHSH and CDR2 LQKENI come from the germline V gene. Deletions cut 4 bases from V and 0 bases from J, with 15 bases between.

V is TRBV7-6 and J is TRBJ2-7; D is unclear. Trimming took 5 bases from V and 3 from J, leaving 11 bases between them. The germline gives CDR1 SGHVS, CDR2 FNYEAQ. This CDR3 spans 13 amino acids. CDR3 coding DNA: TGTGCCAGCAGCCCCGGCACAGACTACGAGCAGTACTTC. Its protein product is CASSPGTDYEQYF. The variable domain in full, with the rest retrieved from reference TRBV7-6 and TRBJ2-7, is GAGVSQSPRYKVTKRGQDVALRCDPISGHVSLYWYRQALGQGPEFLTYFNYEAQQDKSGLPNDRFSAERPEGSISTLTIQRTEQRDSAMYRCASSPGTDYEQYFGPGTRLTVT.

The V and J genes are TRBV19 and TRBJ2-5, with 7 positions matching TRBD1. Germline CDR1 reads LNHDA; CDR2 reads SQIVND (reference sequence). With V trimmed by 3 bases and J by 5 bases, 12 bases remained unmatched. The CDR3 has 16 residues. The CDR3 sequence: CASSIGTEGRRETQYF. CDR3 nucleotide sequence: TGTGCCAGTAGTATTGGGACAGAAGGCCGTCGCGAGACCCAGTACTTC.

The J gene is TRBJ2-1, the V gene TRBV9, with D possibly being TRBD1 (5 bases). In germline, CDR1 is SGDLS, CDR2 YYNGEE. This CDR3 has 14 amino acids. The V end lost 6 bases, the J end lost 4 bases, and 14 bases lay between the germline ends. CDR3 sequence: CASNKGKPYNEQFF. The DNA of the CDR3 is TGTGCCAGCAATAAGGGGAAACCGTACAATGAGCAGTTCTTC.

The table lists this clone with a count of one. V usage is TRBV30 and J usage is TRBJ1-5; D call uncertain. V lost 0 bases to trimming and J lost 8 bases, with 14 bases between them. Germline-derived CDR1 and CDR2 are GTSNPN and SVGIG (reference sequence). The CDR3 totals 14 residues. This CDR3 is CAWSVLLGAEPQHF. CDR3 DNA sequence: TGTGCCTGGAGTGTACTGCTTGGTGCCGAGCCCCAGCATTTT.

The V gene is TRBV4-1, the J gene TRBJ1-5; 9 bases agree with TRBD1. The V gene's germline CDR1 is MGHRA and CDR2 YSYEKL. J lost 0 bases, V lost 4 bases, and 1 base had no gene match. This CDR3 has 15 residues. CDR3 loop: CASSRDRASNQPQHF. As DNA, the CDR3 is TGCGCCAGCAGCCGGGACAGGGCTAGCAATCAGCCCCAGCATTTT.

The J gene is TRBJ1-2, the V gene TRBV30; 8 nucleotides align to TRBD1. There are 12 residues in the CDR3. The trim removed 1 base at V and 8 bases at J, leaving 3 bases unmatched. Germline V gene sequence: CDR1 GTSNPN, CDR2 SVGIG (reference sequence). This CDR3 is CAWSGRGLGYTF. In nucleotides, the CDR3 is TGTGCCTGGAGTGGCAGGGGGCTAGGCTACACCTTC.